One and the same sample provided the 24 T cell receptor beta chains below, sequenced in a study of blood T cell repertoires in COVID-19. Some clones are missing from TCRdb's copy, which holds only in-frame ones; the method was immunoSEQ multiplex PCR. The sample shows about 140,000 clones, approximately 84% of them seen only once. The sample comprised peripheral blood. Receptors were obtained from a human donor in a cohort sampled during active COVID-19.

The chain employs TRBV28 and TRBJ1-1; a weak D match, TRBD1 (6 bases). Trimming left V 5 bases short and J 8 bases short, with 21 bases between. This CDR3 spans 15 amino acids. CDR1 and CDR2 (germline): MDHEN, SYDVKM. The CDR3 DNA reads as TGTGCCAGCAGTACCCCCCCCCGCGACAGGAGGGAAGCTTTCTTT. It yields the protein CASSTPPRDRREAFF.

The table lists this clone with many counts. The chain carries TRBV5-1 and TRBJ1-2; perhaps TRBD1 as D (5 bases). Germline CDR1 SGHRS, CDR2 YFSETQ. With 3 bases removed from V and 4 bases from J, the gap between germline ends came to 16 bases. CDR3 size: 15 residues. DNA of the CDR3: TGCGCCAGCAGCTCGCAACTCGGGACTCTCTATGGCTACACCTTC. It specifies CASSSQLGTLYGYTF.

The chain has TRBV18 and TRBJ2-2; weak D call: TRBD2 (6 bases). Trimming left V 5 bases short and J 6 bases short, with 25 bases between. Germline V gene lookup returns CDR1 KGHSH and CDR2 LQKENI. This CDR3 has 18 amino acids. CDR3 coding DNA: TGTGCCAGCTCAGCGAACATACCGGGACTTAGCGGCTCCGGGGAGCTGTTTTTT. Protein: CASSANIPGLSGSGELFF. Complete variable domain (other parts from reference TRBV18 and TRBJ2-2): NAGVMQNPRHLVRRRGQEARLRCSPMKGHSHVYWYRQLPEEGLKFMVYLQKENIIDESGMPKERFSAEFPKEGPSILRIQQVVRGDSAAYFCASSANIPGLSGSGELFFGEGSRLTVL.

The rearrangement links TRBV12-3 or TRBV12-4 to TRBJ1-2; D may be TRBD1 (6 bases). The length of the CDR3 is 11 residues. V gave up 6 bases and J gave up 5 bases, with 7 bases separating them. The CDR3 DNA sequence: TGTGCCAGCAGGAGGGGGTATGGCTACACCTTC. Protein product: CASRRGYGYTF.

About this clone: Its ends do not fully match the called genes, so a read error is possible. This rearrangement joins TRBV6-1 to TRBJ2-3, with D possibly matching TRBD2 (5 bases). The germline V gene encodes CDR1 MNHNS and CDR2 SASEGT. This CDR3 is 15 amino acids long. The CDR3 here is CASREGLGESDTQYF. In DNA form, the CDR3 reads TGTGCCAGCAGGGAAGGTTTGGGAGAGTCAGATACGCAGTATTTT.

The chain combines TRBV7-9 with TRBJ2-1; tentatively, D is TRBD2 (6 bases). This CDR3 comprises 13 residues. The V and J ends lost 1 base and 10 bases respectively, with 11 bases between them. From germline, CDR1 is SEHNR and CDR2 FQNEAQ (reference sequence). CDR3 loop: CASSLVGGVEQFF. CDR3 nucleotides: TGTGCCAGCAGCTTAGTCGGCGGGGTCGAGCAGTTCTTC.

The rearrangement uses TRBV11-3 and TRBJ2-5; TRBD2 is a possible D gene (5 bases). The V end was cut by 3 bases, the J end by 7 bases, with 12 bases between. Looked up from germline, CDR1 is SGHNT and CDR2 is YENEEA. This CDR3 contains 13 residues. The CDR3 region has the DNA TGTGCCAGCAGCTTGGAGGTATTCGGGACCCAGTACTTC. This translates into CASSLEVFGTQYF.

V gene TRBV7-2 combines with J gene TRBJ2-7; 14 bases match TRBD2. This CDR3 comprises 15 residues. V was pared by 6 bases and J by 7 bases, with 8 bases of the junction left unmatched. Germline-derived CDR1 and CDR2 are SGHTA and FQGNSA. The CDR3 is CASRRLAGGPGEQYF. In DNA, the CDR3 is TGTGCCAGCAGACGACTAGCGGGGGGGCCGGGAGAGCAGTACTTC.

The genes are TRBV5-6 and TRBJ1-4, with D possibly TRBD1 on 5 matching bases. The V and J ends lost 1 base and 7 bases respectively, with 14 bases between them. This CDR3 region has 15 residues. The V gene's germline CDR1 is SGHDT and CDR2 YYEEEE. In DNA, the CDR3 is TGTGCCAGCAGCTTGTCTTCGGGGGTGGGTGAAAAACTGTTTTTT. Encoded protein: CASSLSSGVGEKLFF.

The J gene is TRBJ1-1, the V gene TRBV6-2 or TRBV6-3; 10 nucleotides agree with TRBD1. CDR1 is MNHEY, CDR2 SVGEGT, per germline. The CDR3 loop spans 14 amino acids. Trimming took 2 bases from V and 7 from J; bases not matched to a gene: 4. The CDR3: CASSYPTGGIEAFF. Written as DNA, the CDR3 is TGTGCCAGCAGTTACCCGACAGGGGGCATTGAAGCTTTCTTT.

V and J are TRBV6-6 and TRBJ1-4; 10 nucleotides match TRBD1. There are 15 residues in the CDR3. Looked up from germline, CDR1 is MNHNY and CDR2 is SVGAGI (reference sequence). V was clipped by 7 bases and J by 7 bases; unmatched bases: 9. The CDR3 region is CASTDRGQGLEKLFF. The CDR3, as DNA: TGTGCCAGCACCGACAGGGGACAGGGGCTTGAAAAACTGTTTTTT.

The CDR3 sequence: CASSSGTGLGYTF. In DNA form, the CDR3 reads TGTGCCAGCAGCTCAGGGACAGGGCTGGGCTACACCTTC. The V gene is TRBV7-8, the J gene TRBJ1-2; the match to TRBD1 covers 9 bases. Trimming at V came to 4 bases and at J to 8 bases, leaving 5 bases not matched to a gene. CDR1 is SGHVS, CDR2 FQNEAQ, per germline. There are 13 residues in the CDR3.

This clone was observed a single time. The rearrangement uses TRBV9 and TRBJ2-2; 8 bases fit TRBD1. The junction had 3 bases not matched to a gene; V was cut back by 1 base and J by 1 base. There are 16 residues in the CDR3. From germline, CDR1 is SGDLS and CDR2 YYNGEE. CDR3 nucleotide sequence: TGTGCCAGCAGCGTACTGGGACAGGTGAACACCGGGGAGCTGTTTTTT. Translated: CASSVLGQVNTGELFF.

This sequence joins TRBV21-1 and TRBJ2-7; the table's TRBD1 call for D was not verified on the DNA. TRBV21-1 is tagged as a pseudogene. The CDR3 has 14 residues. The CDR3 DNA follows: TGTGCCAGCAGCAGGGGCAGGGGGTCCTACGAGCAGTACTTC. Amino acids: CASSRGRGSYEQYF.

The chain employs TRBV30 and TRBJ2-7, with a weak D call TRBD1 (6 bases). CDR3 size: 13 residues. Trimming removed 5 bases from V and 2 bases from J, with 13 bases in between. Germline V lookup: CDR1 GTSNPN, CDR2 SVGIG (reference sequence). CDR3 nucleotide sequence: TGTGCCTGGGGGCTAGGACAGACCTACGAGCAGTACTTC. It yields the protein CAWGLGQTYEQYF.

The CDR3 sequence is CASDPGGGGETQYF. The CDR3 region has the DNA TGTGCCAGTGACCCGGGGGGCGGGGGAGAGACCCAGTACTTC. The V call is TRBV2, the J call TRBJ2-5, with a possible D match to TRBD2 (7 bases). The germline V gene encodes CDR1 SNHLY and CDR2 FYNNEI. The CDR3 runs to 14 residues. Trimming took off 9 bases at V and 4 bases at J, with 18 bases between the two ends.

The chain uses TRBV6-5 and TRBJ2-1, with D possibly TRBD2 on 6 matching bases. CDR1 is MNHEY, CDR2 SVGAGI, per germline. Trimming pared 6 bases from V and 1 base from J, leaving 10 bases between. This CDR3 comprises 14 residues. For the CDR3, the DNA is TGTGCCAGCAGCAAGGACTATTCCTACAATGAGCAGTTCTTC. Its translation: CASSKDYSYNEQFF.

J is TRBJ2-4 and V is TRBV4-1; TRBD2 matches at 9 bases. Germline CDR1 MGHRA, CDR2 YSYEKL. The V segment lost 4 bases and the J segment 9 bases; nucleotides outside the gene matches: 13. The CDR3 sequence is 16 residues long. The CDR3 nucleotides read TGCGCCAGCAGCCGGGCTAGCGGGGAGATGGGGGGCATTCAGTACTTC. Translating gives CASSRASGEMGGIQYF.

This chain joins TRBV7-9 and TRBJ2-3, with D perhaps matching TRBD2 (6 bases). This CDR3 spans 15 amino acids. Germline CDR1 and CDR2: SEHNR and FQNEAQ (reference sequence). Trimming took off 2 bases at V and 0 bases at J, with 9 bases between the two ends. The CDR3 sequence: CASSLTSGSTDTQYF. The CDR3, as DNA: TGTGCCAGCAGCTTAACAAGCGGGAGCACAGATACGCAGTATTTT.

This chain joins TRBV9 and TRBJ2-3, with 8 bases fitting TRBD1. Looked up from germline, CDR1 is SGDLS and CDR2 is YYNGEE. Unmatched junction bases numbered 14, after V lost 5 bases and J lost 3 bases. The CDR3 runs 17 residues. This CDR3 is CASSQDLLGTGTDTQYF. The CDR3 bases are TGTGCCAGCAGTCAGGACCTTTTAGGGACAGGAACAGATACGCAGTATTTT.

The rearrangement joins TRBV28 to TRBJ1-2, with D perhaps TRBD1 (6 bases). Germline V gene data show CDR1 as MDHEN and CDR2 as SYDVKM. The V gene lost 3 bases and the J gene lost 5 bases, with 7 bases spanning the gap. This CDR3 contains 12 residues. The CDR3 DNA is TGTGCCAGCAGTTTGACAGGATATGGCTACACCTTC. Amino acid sequence: CASSLTGYGYTF.

V is TRBV7-8 and J is TRBJ2-5; the match to TRBD1 covers 7 bases. The CDR3 runs 14 residues. Germline CDR1 reads SGHVS; CDR2 reads FQNEAQ. V shed 0 bases and J 4 bases; nucleotides not matched to a gene: 2. The CDR3 is CASSLAGQLETQYF. DNA of the CDR3: TGTGCCAGCAGCTTAGCGGGACAGCTAGAGACCCAGTACTTC.

The chain combines TRBV29-1 with TRBJ2-3; D might be TRBD1 (6 bases). Trimming pared 4 bases from V and 1 base from J, leaving 12 bases between. The CDR3 sequence is 14 residues long. Germline CDR1 is SQVTM and CDR2 is ANQGSEA. This CDR3 is CSVVLDRRTDTQYF. The DNA for the CDR3 is TGCAGCGTTGTCTTGGACAGACGCACAGATACGCAGTATTTT.

This sequence joins TRBV2 and TRBJ2-7, with TRBD2 matching 8 bases. The CDR3 contains 14 residues. Germline V gene data show CDR1 as SNHLY and CDR2 as FYNNEI. CDR3 sequence (DNA): TGTGCATCGCGTGCGGGGACTAGTATAAACGAGCAGTACTTC. Translation: CASRAGTSINEQYF.